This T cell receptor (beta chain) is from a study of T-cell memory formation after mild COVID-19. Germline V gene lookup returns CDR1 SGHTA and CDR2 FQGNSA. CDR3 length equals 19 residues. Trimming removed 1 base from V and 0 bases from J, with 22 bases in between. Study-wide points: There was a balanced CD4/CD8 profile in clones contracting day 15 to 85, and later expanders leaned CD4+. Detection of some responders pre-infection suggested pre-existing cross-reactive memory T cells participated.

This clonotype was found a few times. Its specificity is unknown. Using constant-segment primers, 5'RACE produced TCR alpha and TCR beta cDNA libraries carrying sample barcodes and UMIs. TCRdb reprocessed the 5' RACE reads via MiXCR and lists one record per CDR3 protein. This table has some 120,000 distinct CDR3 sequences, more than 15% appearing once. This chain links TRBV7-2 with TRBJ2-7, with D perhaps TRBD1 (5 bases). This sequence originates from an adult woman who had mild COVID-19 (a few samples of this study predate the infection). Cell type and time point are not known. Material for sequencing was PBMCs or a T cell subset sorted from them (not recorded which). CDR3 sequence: CASSLEGRGQWPYSYEQYF. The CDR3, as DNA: TGTGCCAGCAGCTTAGAGGGAAGAGGACAATGGCCCTACTCCTACGAGCAGTACTTC.